Following are 20 T cell receptor beta chains from one sample sequenced in a study of T cells in Graves' hyperthyroidism and ophthalmopathy. Amplified regions were TCR beta CDR3 sequences from RNA transcripts. HTBI primers drove first-round RT-PCR of the TCR CDR3. Using its own MiXCR run on the multiplex PCR reads, TCRdb lists one record per CDR3 protein. In the table there are about 350,000 distinct CDR3 sequences, around 18% of which are singletons. Specimen: blood. The receptors were sampled from a woman between 40 and 55 years old with Graves' ophthalmopathy.

The sample holds one count of this clonotype. The genes are TRBV20-1 and TRBJ1-1; a weak D match, TRBD1 (5 bases). With 3 bases removed from V and 5 bases from J, the gap between germline ends came to 10 bases. The germline gives CDR1 DFQATT, CDR2 SNEGSKA (reference sequence). The CDR3 is made up of 12 amino acids. This CDR3 is CSASRVRTEAFF. The CDR3 DNA is TGCAGTGCTAGCAGGGTTCGGACTGAAGCTTTCTTT.

This clonotype was seen ten or more times. The V and J genes are TRBV19 and TRBJ1-2, with 7 bases lining up with TRBD1. The CDR3 length is 16 residues. The V segment lost 3 bases and the J segment 8 bases; nucleotides outside the gene matches: 15. Germline values: CDR1 LNHDA, CDR2 SQIVND (reference sequence). CDR3 in DNA: TGTGCCAGTAGTATCCCAGTCTACAGGGGCCAGCAAGGCTACACCTTC. Translating gives CASSIPVYRGQQGYTF.

Note on this clonotype: The junction differs from germline at one of its ends, possibly a read error. The rearrangement links TRBV5-1 to TRBJ1-1, with a tentative D call TRBD1 (6 bases). The germline CDR1 and CDR2 sequences are SGHRS and YFSETQ. The length of the CDR3 is 14 residues. CDR3 amino acids: CAGSLLGARGEAFF. The CDR3 bases are TGCGCCGGCAGCCTCCTGGGTGCCAGGGGTGAAGCTTTCTTT.

This clonotype has at least ten counts. The chain uses TRBV29-1 and TRBJ2-2; no reliable D call. This CDR3 region has 13 residues. Germline V lookup: CDR1 SQVTM, CDR2 ANQGSEA. Trimming stripped 3 bases from V and 2 bases from J, with 7 bases between. The CDR3 loop reads CSVDRGNTGELFF. CDR3 nucleotide sequence: TGCAGCGTTGACCGCGGTAACACCGGGGAGCTGTTTTTT.

Ten or more counts support this clonotype. The chain is built from TRBV7-4 and TRBJ1-3; D gene ambiguous. The CDR3 spans 13 residues. Germline CDR1 reads SGHVT; CDR2 reads SQSDAQ. Deletions cut 4 bases from V and 2 bases from J, with 6 bases between. The CDR3: CASSSLTGNTIYF. CDR3 DNA: TGTGCCAGCAGCTCTCTTACTGGAAACACCATATATTTT. Drawing the rest from reference TRBV7-4 and TRBJ1-3, the complete variable domain is GAGVSQSPRYKVAKRGRDVALRCDSISGHVTLYWYRQTLGQGSEVLTYSQSDAQRDKSGRPSGRFSAERPERSVSTLKIQRTEQGDSAVYLCASSSLTGNTIYFGEGSWLTVV.

The rearrangement joins TRBV28 to TRBJ2-7; the D is unclear. The DNA matches TRBJ2-1 better at its end, which makes the J call doubtful. This CDR3 is 14 amino acids long. Germline V gene lookup returns CDR1 MDHEN and CDR2 SYDVKM. The CDR3 nucleotides are TGTGCCAGTTGCGCGGTAGGGCCGCGGTACGAGCAGTTCTTC. This gives the protein CASCAVGPRYEQFF.

This clonotype was observed at least ten times. The chain couples TRBV29-1 to TRBJ1-2, with D unresolved. Trimming took off 3 bases at V and 3 bases at J, with 17 bases between the two ends. The CDR3 loop spans 15 amino acids. Germline V gene sequence: CDR1 SQVTM, CDR2 ANQGSEA. The CDR3 reads CSVELPRTTYYGYTF. CDR3 sequence (DNA): TGCAGCGTTGAGTTGCCCAGGACGACCTACTATGGCTACACCTTC.

At least ten counts were recorded for this clonotype. The CDR3 reads CASSYGRDLEQYF. The CDR3 DNA is TGTGCCAGCAGTTACGGCCGGGACCTCGAGCAGTACTTC. The chain has TRBV6-5 and TRBJ2-7; possibly TRBD1 or TRBD2 for D (5 bases each). CDR3 size: 13 residues. V lost 2 bases, J lost 6 bases, and 11 bases lay in between. CDR1 is MNHEY and CDR2 is SVGAGI in the germline V gene.

In this sample, this clonotype turned up once. The chain links TRBV27 to TRBJ2-5, with D perhaps TRBD2 (6 bases). CDR1 and CDR2 (germline): MNHEY, SMNVEV (reference sequence). This CDR3 is 16 amino acids long. Trimming removed 4 bases from V and 5 bases from J, with 20 bases in between. CDR3 protein: CASSSPGGMGVETQYF. CDR3 DNA: TGTGCCAGCAGTTCCCCGGGCGGGATGGGTGTGGAGACCCAGTACTTC.

This clonotype has at least ten counts. The CDR3 reads CASSVQGLAVNTGELFF. CDR3 coding DNA: TGTGCCAGCAGCGTGCAGGGACTAGCGGTAAACACCGGGGAGCTGTTTTTT. V is TRBV9 and J is TRBJ2-2; 11 nucleotides line up with TRBD2. The V gene end was trimmed by 2 bases and the J gene end by 2 bases; junction bases not matched to a gene: 5. Germline V lookup: CDR1 SGDLS, CDR2 YYNGEE. There are 17 residues in the CDR3.

This chain links TRBV30 with TRBJ2-1, with a tentative D call TRBD1 (6 bases). This CDR3 comprises 13 residues. Trimming left V 3 bases short and J 13 bases short, with 19 bases between. Germline CDR1 GTSNPN, CDR2 SVGIG (reference sequence). DNA for the CDR3: TGTGCCTGGAGAATCACAGGGTTAAACTTTCAGTTCTTC. Translation: CAWRITGLNFQFF.

This clonotype was detected ten times or more. The chain uses TRBV7-9 and TRBJ1-2; 7 bases are a match to TRBD1. Trimming cost V 2 bases and J 8 bases; bases outside gene matches: 5. Germline values: CDR1 SEHNR, CDR2 FQNEAQ (reference sequence). The CDR3 totals 13 residues. The CDR3 protein is CASSLRGGDGYTF. As DNA, the CDR3 is TGTGCCAGCAGCTTAAGAGGGGGCGACGGCTACACCTTC.

This clonotype was recorded only once. A read error may account for a junction end that differs from germline. This chain links TRBV6-1 with TRBJ1-3, with no clear D. Germline-derived CDR1 and CDR2 are MNHNS and SASEGT. The CDR3 consists of 12 residues. CDR3 sequence (DNA): TGTGTCAGCAGAACCTGGAGCAAGACCATATATTTT. Protein product: CVSRTWSKTIYF.

This clonotype was picked up a small number of times. For the CDR3, the DNA is TGTGCCAGCAGTTTCGCGGGAGAGTACGAGCAGTACTTC. The encoded protein is CASSFAGEYEQYF. The chain couples TRBV6-2 or TRBV6-3 to TRBJ2-7; 7 nucleotides agree with TRBD2. The germline gives CDR1 MNHEY, CDR2 SVGEGT. V lost 4 bases, J lost 4 bases, and 4 bases stayed unmatched. This CDR3 has 13 amino acids.

There are many counts of this clonotype. This chain joins TRBV20-1 and TRBJ2-5; D gene uncertain. In germline, CDR1 is DFQATT, CDR2 SNEGSKA (reference sequence). This CDR3 comprises 11 residues. Trimming stripped 7 bases from V and 5 bases from J, with 11 bases between. CDR3 coding DNA: TGCAGTGGTAGGCTCTCGGAGACCCAGTACTTC. Amino acid sequence: CSGRLSETQYF.

This clonotype was seen many times. This sequence joins TRBV24-1 and TRBJ2-5, with 8 bases matching TRBD2. The ends lost 3 bases at V and 5 bases at J; junction bases unmatched: 7. The CDR3 loop spans 15 amino acids. Germline V gives CDR1 KGHDR, CDR2 SFDVKD. The CDR3 protein is CATSDPKRERETQYF. For the CDR3, the DNA is TGTGCCACCAGTGATCCGAAGCGGGAGAGGGAGACCCAGTACTTC.

This clonotype was recorded many times. As DNA, the CDR3 is TGTGCCAGCAGCGTGGGGACATCGATCCAAGAGACCCAGTACTTC. It specifies CASSVGTSIQETQYF. The gene calls are TRBV9 and TRBJ2-5; maybe TRBD1 (6 bases). In germline, CDR1 is SGDLS, CDR2 YYNGEE. The CDR3 sequence is 15 residues long. Deletions cut 2 bases from V and 1 base from J, with 12 bases between.

This clonotype occurred many times. The chain uses TRBV5-1 and TRBJ2-7; no firm D call. The length of the CDR3 is 12 residues. V lost 4 bases to trimming and J lost 5 bases, with 10 bases between them. The V gene's germline CDR1 is SGHRS and CDR2 YFSETQ. The CDR3 reads CASSPAYDEQYF. CDR3 DNA: TGCGCCAGCAGCCCGGCCTATGACGAGCAGTACTTC.

The table lists this clonotype with many counts. The CDR3 DNA reads TGTGCCAGCAGTCCCCAAAAGGTTTGGTATGGCTACACCTTC. It translates to CASSPQKVWYGYTF. This chain joins TRBV28 and TRBJ1-2; D is unresolved. Germline loops: CDR1 MDHEN, CDR2 SYDVKM. The CDR3 consists of 14 residues. The V end lost 5 bases, the J end lost 5 bases, and 15 bases lay between the germline ends.

In this sample, this clonotype turned up many times. This chain connects TRBV28 to TRBJ2-7, with TRBD1 matching over 7 bases. Germline CDR1 MDHEN, CDR2 SYDVKM. V was clipped by 5 bases and J by 3 bases; unmatched bases: 4. The CDR3 covers 13 residues. CDR3 protein: CASSTQGVYEQYF. The CDR3 DNA follows: TGTGCCAGCAGTACCCAGGGGGTCTACGAGCAGTACTTC. Together with reference TRBV28 and TRBJ2-7, the CDR3 gives the full variable domain: DVKVTQSSRYLVKRTGEKVFLECVQDMDHENMFWYRQDPGLGLRLIYFSYDVKMKEKGDIPEGYSVSREKKERFSLILESASTNQTSMYLCASSTQGVYEQYFGPGTRLTVT.